These T cell receptor beta chains were read from a single sample in a study of Graves' ophthalmopathy and Graves' hyperthyroidism. TCRdb reanalysed the multiplex PCR reads using MiXCR and keeps one entry per CDR3 protein. The profile shows about 370,000 distinct CDR3 sequences, approximately 18% of them singletons. The source material was peripheral blood. These receptors all come from an adult woman with stable Graves' hyperthyroidism. Each CDR3 is given with its conserved first and last residue. Fields, in order: J gene, clone size, D gene, V gene, CDR3 protein, CDR3 DNA. The D gene is left open where the match is weak. Only some rows state a clone size, as once, few, many or a class for expanded clones.

j_gene: TRBJ1-1; abundance: .; d_gene: .; v_gene: TRBV10-3; CDR3aa: CAISWDPLTGNTEAFF; CDR3nt: TGTGCCATCAGCTGGGACCCTCTAACGGGGAACACTGAAGCTTTCTTT
j_gene: TRBJ2-3; abundance: many; d_gene: .; v_gene: TRBV2; CDR3aa: CATGKGDSTDTQYF; CDR3nt: TGTGCCACCGGCAAGGGGGACAGCACAGATACGCAGTATTTT
j_gene: TRBJ1-5; abundance: few; d_gene: TRBD1; v_gene: TRBV30; CDR3aa: CAWNRQGAYQPQHF; CDR3nt: TGTGCCTGGAACCGCCAGGGGGCTTATCAGCCCCAGCATTTT
j_gene: TRBJ2-7; abundance: few; d_gene: .; v_gene: TRBV30; CDR3aa: CAWASRTSGDEQYF; CDR3nt: TGTGCCTGGGCATCAAGGACCTCTGGGGACGAGCAGTACTTC
j_gene: TRBJ1-3; abundance: many; d_gene: .; v_gene: TRBV11-2; CDR3aa: CASSARGPNSGNTIYF; CDR3nt: TGTGCCAGCAGCGCCCGGGGCCCGAACTCTGGAAACACCATATATTTT
j_gene: TRBJ2-5; abundance: many; d_gene: .; v_gene: TRBV7-2; CDR3aa: CASSLTAPVTQYF; CDR3nt: TGTGCCAGCAGTCTCACCGCTCCGGTGACCCAGTACTTC
j_gene: TRBJ1-5; abundance: many; d_gene: .; v_gene: TRBV27; CDR3aa: CASSPGRPQHF; CDR3nt: TGTGCCAGCAGTCCGGGACGGCCCCAGCATTTT
j_gene: TRBJ1-1; abundance: few; d_gene: TRBD1; v_gene: TRBV4-1; CDR3aa: CASSQEDRVKAFF; CDR3nt: TGCGCCAGCAGCCAAGAGGACAGGGTAAAAGCTTTCTTT
j_gene: TRBJ2-7; abundance: many; d_gene: .; v_gene: TRBV10-3; CDR3aa: CAINNPNSDEQYF; CDR3nt: TGTGCCATCAACAACCCCAACAGTGACGAGCAGTACTTC
j_gene: TRBJ2-4; abundance: .; d_gene: TRBD2; v_gene: TRBV19; CDR3aa: CASSTLAGALAKNIQYF; CDR3nt: TGTGCCAGTAGTACCTTAGCGGGTGCACTAGCCAAAAACATTCAGTACTTC
j_gene: TRBJ2-5; abundance: many; d_gene: .; v_gene: TRBV6-5; CDR3aa: CASSYDLQGEIQYF; CDR3nt: TGTGCCAGCAGTTACGACCTTCAGGGAGAGATCCAGTACTTC
j_gene: TRBJ1-5; abundance: many; d_gene: .; v_gene: TRBV6-5; CDR3aa: CASSYGGSNQPQHF; CDR3nt: TGTGCCAGCAGTTACGGGGGCAGCAATCAGCCCCAGCATTTT
j_gene: TRBJ1-1; abundance: many; d_gene: .; v_gene: TRBV30; CDR3aa: CAWSTGTNTEAFF; CDR3nt: TGTGCCTGGAGTACAGGCACGAACACTGAAGCTTTCTTT
j_gene: TRBJ2-7; abundance: many; d_gene: .; v_gene: TRBV12-3/TRBV12-4; CDR3aa: CATSPSTNYEQYF; CDR3nt: TGTGCCACCAGTCCTAGTACCAACTACGAGCAGTACTTC
j_gene: TRBJ2-5; abundance: .; d_gene: .; v_gene: TRBV7-2; CDR3aa: CASSFGPRVETQYF; CDR3nt: TGTGCCAGCAGCTTCGGACCAAGGGTGGAGACCCAGTACTTC